The source of this TCR beta chain is a study of cytomegalovirus exposure and HLA in healthy donors. Across the whole study: Clustering assigned 81% of the approximately 370 genotyped donors to the Caucasian-associated ancestry cluster.

Concerning this clone itself: Its antigen is undetermined.

Trimming pared 4 bases from V and 0 bases from J, leaving 10 bases between. Germline V lookup: CDR1 MNHEY, CDR2 SMNVEV (reference sequence). The CDR3 loop spans 15 amino acids. General study findings and limits: Later analysis associated a missense DCLRE1C variant with TCR beta V- and J-gene trimming. Segments of the TCR beta V type were, in most cases, productive about 87% or about 30% of the time in an earlier analysis. Based on reports, TCR beta sequences accurately predicted HLA-A and HLA-B alleles for most subjects.

60 Vbeta and 13 Jbeta primers were used in PCR. Clones were read by immunoSEQ multiplex PCR, and TCRdb kept only the in-frame ones, dropping some. The data hold some 75,000 clones, with 60% to 85% observed a single time. The chain couples TRBV27 to TRBJ2-4, with a weak D call TRBD1 (6 bases). The sequencing input was PBMCs. The receptor's source is a man aged 18 to 30 in good health and CMV-seropositive. This CDR3 reads CASSYRDGAKNIQYF. The CDR3 DNA sequence: TGTGCCAGCAGTTACAGGGACGGAGCCAAAAACATTCAGTACTTC.